This TCR beta chain was found in a study of STAT5B mutations in CD4+ large granular lymphocyte leukemia. Points from the study as a whole: CD4-sorted patient repertoires seemed more clonal than healthy CD4+ repertoires. No patients shared main leukemic clonotypes, though 20% to 25% appeared at low frequency elsewhere.

This clone was counted a few times. Its antigen is not identified. The data were produced by immunoSEQ multiplex PCR, yet TCRdb's version contains in-frame clones alone and is incomplete. The repertoire has nearly 35,000 clones, more than 65% of them found once; the top ten carry approximately 2.2%. Germline V lookup: CDR1 SGHNT, CDR2 YENEEA. CDR3 size: 13 residues. Deletions cut 1 base from V and 5 bases from J, with 8 bases between. The chain couples TRBV11-3 to TRBJ1-1; D unclear. Sequencing was done on a sample of CD4+ T cells from blood buffy coats. The source is a human donor in good health. CDR3 region: CASSLGARTEAFF. CDR3 in DNA: TGTGCCAGCAGCTTAGGCGCGAGAACTGAAGCTTTCTTT.